Each of the 27 T cell receptor beta chains below was sequenced from the same sample in a study of persistence of HIV-infected CD4 T cells. Overlapping HIV-1 Gag 15-mer peptides at 0.8 to 1 ug per peptide per mL were used. Memory cells lacking CD40L and CD69 with high CD45RO were sorted. For these receptors, no antigen is known. This was the immunoSEQ version 4 assay in survey mode. Repertoires were generated with immunoSEQ multiplex PCR, while TCRdb's copy carries only in-frame clones and drops some. The sample includes roughly 32,000 clones, roughly 82% of them seen just once. Sequencing used CD4+ T cells sorted from PBMCs after roughly 20-hour stimulation, obtained from a patient who received antiretroviral therapy. The receptors stem from an adult woman with HIV who was CMV-seropositive.

The chain combines TRBV9 with TRBJ2-1, with D perhaps TRBD1 (6 bases). Germline values: CDR1 SGDLS, CDR2 YYNGEE. Trimming shortened V by 0 bases and J by 4 bases, and 14 bases separated the two germline ends. The CDR3 runs 16 residues. The CDR3 sequence is CASSVAGGHLYNEQFF. The CDR3 DNA follows: TGTGCCAGCAGCGTAGCTGGGGGACACTTATACAATGAGCAGTTCTTC.

This rearrangement joins TRBV12-5 to TRBJ2-1; D is unclear. CDR3 length: 12 amino acids. Trimming left V 5 bases short and J 7 bases short, with 9 bases between. Germline V gives CDR1 LGHNT, CDR2 FRNRAP. The CDR3 DNA reads as TGTGCTAGTGGTCATTTAGGTAATGAGCAGTTCTTC. Protein product: CASGHLGNEQFF.

The chain joins TRBV5-4 to TRBJ2-7, with D maybe TRBD2 (6 bases). Trimming stripped 4 bases from V and 0 bases from J, with 17 bases between. Germline assignment: CDR1 SGHNT and CDR2 YYREEE (reference sequence). The CDR3 is 16 amino acids. The CDR3 region is CASSLGTLASSYEQYF. CDR3 coding DNA: TGTGCCAGCAGCCTGGGTACGCTAGCGAGCTCCTACGAGCAGTACTTC.

The chain links TRBV9 to TRBJ2-5, with a weak D call TRBD2 (6 bases). Trimming shortened V by 0 bases and J by 3 bases, and 18 bases separated the two germline ends. CDR3 length equals 17 residues. Germline V gives CDR1 SGDLS, CDR2 YYNGEE. This CDR3 is CASSVAPTTRGEETQYF. CDR3 bases: TGTGCCAGCAGCGTAGCCCCAACGACTAGAGGTGAAGAGACCCAGTACTTC.

V gene TRBV2 combines with J gene TRBJ2-7; D is perhaps TRBD1 (5 bases). There are 13 residues in the CDR3. CDR1 and CDR2 from the germline V gene are SNHLY and FYNNEI. V dropped 4 bases and J dropped 0 bases, with 7 bases sitting between them. In DNA, the CDR3 is TGTGCCAGCAGTGGCAGGGTCTCCTACGAGCAGTACTTC. It encodes CASSGRVSYEQYF.

The V gene is TRBV16, the J gene TRBJ1-2; maybe TRBD1 (5 bases). Germline CDR1 is KGHSY and CDR2 is FQNENV. The CDR3 spans 15 residues. Trimming took 4 bases from V and 0 from J, leaving 12 bases between them. For the CDR3, the DNA is TGTGCCAGCAGCCTTACCGGGACCGCTAACTATGGCTACACCTTC. Protein product: CASSLTGTANYGYTF.

This clone ranks as medium-sized (0.01 to 0.1%). The chain is built from TRBV7-9 and TRBJ1-2; no reliable D call. There are 17 residues in the CDR3. Per the germline V gene, CDR1 is SEHNR and CDR2 is FQNEAQ (reference sequence). The V end was cut by 4 bases, the J end by 7 bases, with 25 bases between. DNA for the CDR3: TGTGCCAGCAGCTCCCCCGGCGCCCGAAAAGGGCTTAGTGGCTACACCTTC. This gives the protein CASSSPGARKGLSGYTF.

In its sample, this clone was seen a few times. The chain uses TRBV2 and TRBJ1-2, with 8 bases that match TRBD1. The germline CDR1 and CDR2 sequences are SNHLY and FYNNEI. CDR3 length equals 11 residues. V lost 8 bases and J lost 5; bases outside the gene matches: 1. CDR3 loop: CASGQGYGYTF. Written as DNA, the CDR3 is TGTGCCAGCGGACAGGGATATGGCTACACCTTC.

The chain has TRBV30 and TRBJ2-7; D remains ambiguous. V lost 7 bases to trimming and J lost 1 base, with 14 bases between them. CDR3 length: 13 amino acids. Germline V gene data show CDR1 as GTSNPN and CDR2 as SVGIG (reference sequence). CDR3 DNA: TGTGCCTTGGACCAACAGTTTTCCTACGAGCAGTACTTC. Translating it yields CALDQQFSYEQYF.

This clone showed up just a few times. The J gene is TRBJ1-4, the V gene TRBV18; D ambiguous. CDR1 is KGHSH and CDR2 is LQKENI in the germline V gene. There are 13 residues in the CDR3. V lost 4 bases, J lost 7 bases, and 10 bases lay in between. CDR3 sequence: CASSREAGEKLFF. In DNA, the CDR3 is TGTGCCAGCTCACGGGAGGCGGGTGAAAAACTGTTTTTT.

The CDR3 DNA sequence: TGTGCCAGCACCCGGGACAGACAGTTCTTC. It is translated as CASTRDRQFF. The chain is built from TRBV2 and TRBJ2-1, with 7 nucleotides matching TRBD1. Looked up from germline, CDR1 is SNHLY and CDR2 is FYNNEI. V gave up 7 bases and J gave up 13 bases; unmatched junction bases: 4. The CDR3 has 10 residues.

This chain joins TRBV19 and TRBJ1-2, with a tentative D call TRBD1 (5 bases). The CDR3 has 15 residues. Germline V lookup: CDR1 LNHDA, CDR2 SQIVND (reference sequence). V shed 4 bases and J shed 13 bases, with 25 bases lying between them. In nucleotides, the CDR3 is TGTGCCAGTAGTACCCGGGGGGGAAGAACTATGAGGATCACCTTC. Translation gives CASSTRGGRTMRITF.

The table lists this clone with a few counts. Here the CDR3 reads CASSGVTETQYF. DNA of the CDR3: TGTGCCAGCAGCGGAGTTACGGAGACCCAGTACTTC. The chain uses TRBV12-3 or TRBV12-4 and TRBJ2-5; D is ambiguous. This CDR3 is built from 12 residues. V was pared by 6 bases and J by 5 bases, with 10 bases between.

The chain combines TRBV11-3 with TRBJ1-1; weak D call: TRBD1 (5 bases). The V end lost 1 base, the J end lost 6 bases, and 18 bases lay between the germline ends. CDR1 is SGHNT, CDR2 YENEEA, per germline. CDR3 size: 16 residues. The CDR3 spells CASSLGPRDRGAEAFF. CDR3 nucleotide sequence: TGTGCCAGCAGCTTAGGCCCGAGGGACCGAGGGGCTGAAGCTTTCTTT.

The chain carries TRBV27 and TRBJ1-1; 10 positions match TRBD1. The CDR3 totals 14 residues. Germline CDR1 MNHEY, CDR2 SMNVEV (reference sequence). V lost 6 bases, J lost 1 base, and 2 bases stayed unmatched. DNA of the CDR3: TGTGCCAGCAGCCGGGACAGGGGGAACACTGAAGCTTTCTTT. Amino acid sequence: CASSRDRGNTEAFF.

The chain employs TRBV7-2 and TRBJ2-7, with D unresolved. CDR1 is SGHTA and CDR2 is FQGNSA in the germline V gene. The CDR3 loop spans 13 amino acids. The V gene lost 1 base and the J gene lost 6 bases, with 10 bases spanning the gap. CDR3 DNA: TGTGCCAGCAGCTTAGGATTTTCCGCCGAGCAGTACTTC. Amino acids: CASSLGFSAEQYF.

V usage is TRBV9 and J usage is TRBJ2-1, with TRBD2 identical over 7 bases. The germline V gene has CDR1 SGDLS and CDR2 YYNGEE. Trimming removed 0 bases from V and 9 bases from J; junction bases left unmatched: 3. The CDR3 is made up of 13 amino acids. CDR3 loop: CASSVVSGPEQFF. The CDR3 region has the DNA TGTGCCAGCAGCGTAGTTAGCGGGCCTGAGCAGTTCTTC.

J is TRBJ1-1 and V is TRBV12-3 or TRBV12-4; D is uncertain. The length of the CDR3 is 13 residues. The V end was cut by 7 bases, the J end by 4 bases, with 13 bases between. CDR3 nucleotide sequence: TGTGCCAGCACCTTGGCGAGTAGCACTGAAGCTTTCTTT. Translating gives CASTLASSTEAFF.

The rearrangement links TRBV9 to TRBJ2-2; the D is unclear. In germline, CDR1 is SGDLS, CDR2 YYNGEE. V was cut by 1 base and J by 5 bases, with 6 bases left in between. The CDR3 consists of 13 residues. The CDR3 loop is CASSVQSTGELFF. The CDR3 nucleotides read TGTGCCAGCAGCGTACAAAGTACCGGGGAGCTGTTTTTT.

The chain joins TRBV4-1 to TRBJ2-2; TRBD1 aligns across 7 bases. After removal of 7 bases from V and 5 bases from J, the junction contained 13 bases not matched to a gene. The length of the CDR3 is 16 residues. The germline V gene encodes CDR1 MGHRA and CDR2 YSYEKL. The CDR3 here is CASNSEGAGLTGELFF. Written as DNA, the CDR3 is TGCGCCAGCAACTCAGAGGGGGCAGGGCTAACCGGGGAGCTGTTTTTT.

The chain links TRBV19 to TRBJ1-2, with TRBD1 matching over 9 bases. The CDR3 length is 17 residues. CDR1 is LNHDA, CDR2 SQIVND, per germline (reference sequence). V dropped 4 bases and J dropped 0; count of bases not matched to a gene: 9. The CDR3 spells CASSTRTGVTPNYGYTF. The CDR3 DNA follows: TGTGCCAGTAGTACCCGGACAGGGGTAACCCCTAACTATGGCTACACCTTC.

The chain recombines TRBV15 with TRBJ1-6; D gene unclear. The length of the CDR3 is 15 residues. The ends were cut back, 0 bases at V and 2 bases at J, with 5 bases in the middle. Germline values: CDR1 LNHNV, CDR2 YYDKDF (reference sequence). The CDR3 bases are TGTGCCACCAGCAGAGATGTCACCTATAATTCACCCCTCCACTTT. It is translated as CATSRDVTYNSPLHF.

This clone has just a few counts. The chain links TRBV3-1 (or the pseudogene TRBV3-2) to TRBJ1-1; D remains unclear. The V end lost 4 bases, the J end lost 4 bases, and 10 bases lay between the germline ends. The CDR3 runs to 13 residues. CDR1 LGHDT and CDR2 YNNKEL come from the germline V gene (reference sequence). The chain's CDR3 is CASSRGRSTEAFF. DNA for the CDR3: TGTGCCAGCAGCCGAGGGAGGAGCACTGAAGCTTTCTTT.

The genes are TRBV19 and TRBJ1-4, with 7 bases fitting TRBD1. Germline CDR1 and CDR2: LNHDA and SQIVND (reference sequence). The CDR3 has 16 residues. J gave up 4 bases and V 6 bases, and 11 bases lay outside the gene matches. CDR3: CASRKTPGQINEKLFF. DNA of the CDR3: TGTGCCAGTAGAAAAACACCGGGACAGATTAATGAAAAACTGTTTTTT.

The chain employs TRBV23-1 and TRBJ1-3; D call uncertain. TRBV23-1 is recorded as an ORF, its role being uncertain. V was pared by 7 bases and J by 1 base, with 17 bases between. The CDR3 consists of 16 residues. CDR3 residues: CASISGILISGNTIYF. CDR3 DNA: TGCGCCAGCATTTCCGGGATACTTATTTCTGGAAACACCATATATTTT.

The chain employs TRBV29-1 and TRBJ1-1, with 9 bases that match TRBD1. The length of the CDR3 is 13 residues. Germline V lookup: CDR1 SQVTM, CDR2 ANQGSEA. Losses at the gene ends were 4 bases for V and 4 bases for J; bases not matched to a gene: 4. The CDR3, as DNA: TGCAGCGTTGCAGTGACAGGGGGCACTGAAGCTTTCTTT. Amino acid sequence: CSVAVTGGTEAFF.

The CDR3 region is CASRTKATQYF. CDR3 nucleotide sequence: TGTGCCAGCAGGACCAAGGCGACCCAGTACTTC. This chain joins TRBV3-1 (or the pseudogene TRBV3-2) and TRBJ2-5; no reliable D call. Deletions cut 6 bases from V and 7 bases from J, with 9 bases between. This CDR3 comprises 11 residues. Per germline, CDR1 LGHDT and CDR2 YNNKEL (reference sequence).